This T cell receptor beta chain was found in a study of blood T cell repertoires in COVID-19. Turning to the study itself: The analysed material was cDNA or gDNA that came from T cells, B-cell-depleted T cells, or PBMCs.

The length of the CDR3 is 15 residues. Germline V gives CDR1 SGHRS, CDR2 YFSETQ. The ends were cut back, 2 bases at V and 4 bases at J, with 15 bases in the middle. Clones were read by immunoSEQ multiplex PCR, and TCRdb kept only the in-frame ones, dropping some. This table holds 350,000 or so clones, more than 70% found once. This chain links TRBV5-1 with TRBJ2-5; tentatively, D is TRBD1 (5 bases). Sequencing used peripheral blood. This sequence was found in a woman aged 25-40 years with COVID-19, enrolled during active disease. Here the CDR3 DNA reads TGCGCCAGCAGCTTACTCCGGCAGGGCGGAGAGACCCAGTACTTC. Amino acid sequence: CASSLLRQGGETQYF.